This TCR beta chain was retrieved from a study of shared clonotypes between healthy human individuals. Points from the study as a whole: Larger estimated richness was generally recorded for naive subsets relative to memory subsets. The study found lower generation probabilities in non-shared clonotypes than in those shared by all four donors.

Adult Caucasians living in Nashville, Tennessee made up all of the donors. Germline CDR1 SEHNR, CDR2 FQNEAQ (reference sequence). Trimming removed 5 bases from V and 4 bases from J; junction bases left unmatched: 7. The CDR3 sequence is 15 residues long. Points on this clone: Its antigen remains unidentified.

Sequencing was performed with immunoSEQ multiplex PCR; in TCRdb, only in-frame clones are kept and a portion is missing. Of over 2 million clones listed, 90% to 95% are singletons. Sequenced material: naive CD4+ T cells sorted from blood. The sample's subset: CD45RA+ positively selected. The TCR comes from a man aged 18 to 29 in good health. This chain joins TRBV7-9 and TRBJ2-3; 9 bases fit TRBD2. CDR3 protein: CASSTDSGRPDTQYF. The CDR3, as DNA: TGTGCCAGCAGCACCGATAGCGGGAGACCAGATACGCAGTATTTT.